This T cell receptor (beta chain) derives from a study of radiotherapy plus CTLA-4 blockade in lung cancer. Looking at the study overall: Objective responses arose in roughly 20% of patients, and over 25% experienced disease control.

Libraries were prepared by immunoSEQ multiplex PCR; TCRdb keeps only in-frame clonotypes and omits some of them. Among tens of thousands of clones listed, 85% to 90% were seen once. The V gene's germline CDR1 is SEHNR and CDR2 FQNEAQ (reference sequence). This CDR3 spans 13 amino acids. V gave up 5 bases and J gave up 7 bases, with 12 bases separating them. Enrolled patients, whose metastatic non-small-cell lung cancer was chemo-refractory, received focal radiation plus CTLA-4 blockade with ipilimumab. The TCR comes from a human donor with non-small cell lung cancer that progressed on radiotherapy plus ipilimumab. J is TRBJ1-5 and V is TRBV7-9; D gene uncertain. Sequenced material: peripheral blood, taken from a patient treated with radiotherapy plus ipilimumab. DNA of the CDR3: TGTGCCAGCAGCCTAGAGAACGGGCAGCCCCAGCATTTT. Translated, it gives CASSLENGQPQHF.